This section outlines one T cell receptor beta chain sequence together with its context. Its antigen is currently unknown. PCR used 60 Vbeta primers and 13 Jbeta primers. Sequenced by immunoSEQ multiplex PCR; TCRdb stores in-frame clones only, minus some. The table records 150,000 to 200,000 clones, about four fifths of them present only once. These data originate in a study of cytomegalovirus exposure and HLA in healthy donors. Study-level results: The classifier was said to identify cytomegalovirus status with high specificity and sensitivity.

The material sequenced was PBMCs. This clonotype originated in a woman aged 50 to 60 in good health and CMV-seronegative.

The CDR3, as DNA: TGTGCCAGCTTTGGGGGCCACTCCTACGAGCAGTACTTC. Its protein product is CASFGGHSYEQYF. The chain employs TRBV5-8 and TRBJ2-7, with D perhaps TRBD1 (6 bases). The CDR3 has 13 residues. Trimming shortened V by 7 bases and J by 0 bases, and 11 bases separated the two germline ends. Germline assignment: CDR1 SGHTS and CDR2 YDEGEE.